The present entry profiles one T cell receptor (beta chain) with its context. The antigen is undetermined. The data belong to a study of cytomegalovirus exposure and HLA in healthy donors. PCR used 60 Vbeta primers and 13 Jbeta primers. Some clones are missing from TCRdb's copy, which holds only in-frame ones; the method was immunoSEQ multiplex PCR. Of around 70,000 clones listed, around 65% are singletons. J was trimmed by 8 bases and V by 5 bases; bases with no gene match: 9. Germline V CDR1 and CDR2: SNHLY, FYNNEI. This CDR3 is 15 amino acids long. Study outcomes and limitations: Upon later analysis, HLA-associated TCR beta chains proved more clonally expanded than other, equally common chains. After further analysis at a later stage, under 20,000 TCR beta sequences were associated with HLA alleles at 0.05 false discovery rate. As a later analysis showed, a missense DCLRE1C variant was linked to trimming of TCR beta V- and J-genes.

The specimen was PBMCs. The receptor was isolated from a man in his fifties or sixties in good health and CMV-seropositive. The genes are TRBV2 and TRBJ1-6; the match to TRBD1 covers 7 bases. The CDR3 DNA follows: TGTGCCAGCAGTTCTCCCAGGACAGGCTATTCACCCCTCCACTTT. Its protein is CASSSPRTGYSPLHF. The whole variable domain, remainder taken from reference TRBV2 and TRBJ1-6, is EPEVTQTPSHQVTQMGQEVILRCVPISNHLYFYWYRQILGQKVEFLVSFYNNEISEKSEIFDDQFSVERPDGSNFTLKIRSTKLEDSAMYFCASSSPRTGYSPLHFGNGTRLTVT.